Described below is a single T cell receptor (beta chain) sequence and its context. The antigen remains unidentified. These data originate in a study of cytomegalovirus exposure and HLA in healthy donors. Points from the study as a whole: An analysis that came later showed most CMV-associated TCR beta chains appearing HLA-restricted. The study carried out a later analysis of TCR beta sequences. It associated 15,000 to 20,000 of them with specific HLA alleles at a false discovery rate of 0.05. Cytomegalovirus association was assigned to approximately 160 TCR beta chains.

The PCR contained 60 Vbeta and 13 Jbeta primers. Method: immunoSEQ multiplex PCR; TCRdb's copy keeps in-frame clones and lacks some. This repertoire shows about 150,000 clones, approximately 82% found once; its top ten account for roughly 6.7%. The ends were cut back, 4 bases at V and 0 bases at J, with 10 bases in the middle. Germline assignment: CDR1 LGHNT and CDR2 FRNRAP. This CDR3 is 14 amino acids long. The chain employs TRBV12-5 and TRBJ2-7; TRBD2 might be the D (5 bases). The receptor's source is a man aged 45 to 65 in good health and CMV-seropositive. Sample: PBMCs. The CDR3 loop reads CASGSAGYSYEQYF. CDR3 coding DNA: TGTGCTAGTGGTTCGGCGGGTTACTCCTACGAGCAGTACTTC.